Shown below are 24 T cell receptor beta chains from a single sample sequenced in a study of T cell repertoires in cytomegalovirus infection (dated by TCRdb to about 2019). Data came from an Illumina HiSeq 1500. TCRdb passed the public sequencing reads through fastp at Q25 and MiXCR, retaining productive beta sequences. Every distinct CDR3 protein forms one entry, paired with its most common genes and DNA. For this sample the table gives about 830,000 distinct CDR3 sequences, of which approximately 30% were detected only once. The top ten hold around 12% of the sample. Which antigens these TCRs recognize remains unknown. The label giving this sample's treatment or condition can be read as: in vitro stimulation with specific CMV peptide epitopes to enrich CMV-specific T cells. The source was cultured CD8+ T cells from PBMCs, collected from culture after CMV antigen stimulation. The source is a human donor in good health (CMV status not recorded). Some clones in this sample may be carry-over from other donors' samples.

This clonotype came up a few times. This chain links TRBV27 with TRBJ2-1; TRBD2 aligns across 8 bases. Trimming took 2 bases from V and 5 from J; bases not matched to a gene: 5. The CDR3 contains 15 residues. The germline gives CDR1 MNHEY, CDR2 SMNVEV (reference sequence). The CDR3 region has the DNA TGTGCCAGCAGTTTACCGGGGGGGCGGCACAATGAGCAGTTCTTC. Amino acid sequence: CASSLPGGRHNEQFF.

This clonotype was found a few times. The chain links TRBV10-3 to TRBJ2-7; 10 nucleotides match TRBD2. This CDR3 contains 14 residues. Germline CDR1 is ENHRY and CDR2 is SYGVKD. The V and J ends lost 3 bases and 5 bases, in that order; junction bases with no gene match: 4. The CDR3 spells CAISESGGADEQYV. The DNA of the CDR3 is TGTGCCATCAGTGAAAGCGGGGGGGCCGACGAGCAGTACGTC.

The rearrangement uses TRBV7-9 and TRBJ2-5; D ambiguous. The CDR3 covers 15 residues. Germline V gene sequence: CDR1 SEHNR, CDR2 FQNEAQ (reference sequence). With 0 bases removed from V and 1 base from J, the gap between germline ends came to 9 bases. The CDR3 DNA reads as TGTGCCAGCAGCTTAGCGCCGACTGCCCAAGAGACCCAGTACTTC. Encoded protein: CASSLAPTAQETQYF.

This CDR3 reads CASSWEPSGSTEAFF. CDR3 DNA sequence: TGTGCCAGCAGTTGGGAACCCTCAGGGTCCACTGAAGCTTTCTTT. The V call is TRBV6-6, the J call TRBJ1-1; D perhaps matches TRBD1 (5 bases). The CDR3 sequence is 15 residues long. The germline V gene has CDR1 MNHNY and CDR2 SVGAGI (reference sequence). Trimming pared 4 bases from V and 4 bases from J, leaving 16 bases between.

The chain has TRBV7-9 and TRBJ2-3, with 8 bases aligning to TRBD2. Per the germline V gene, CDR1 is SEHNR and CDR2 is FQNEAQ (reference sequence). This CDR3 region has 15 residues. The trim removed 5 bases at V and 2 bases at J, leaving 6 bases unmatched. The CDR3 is CASSRPGLATDTQYF. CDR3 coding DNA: TGTGCCAGCAGCCGCCCCGGACTAGCCACAGATACGCAGTATTTT.

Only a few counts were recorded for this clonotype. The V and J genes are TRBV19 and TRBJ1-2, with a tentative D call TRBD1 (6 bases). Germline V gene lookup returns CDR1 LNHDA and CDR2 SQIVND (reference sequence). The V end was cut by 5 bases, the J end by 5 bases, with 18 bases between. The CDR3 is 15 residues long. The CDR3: CASSLPGGTGYGYTF. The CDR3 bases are TGTGCCAGTAGTCTCCCCGGGGGCACAGGATATGGCTACACCTTC.

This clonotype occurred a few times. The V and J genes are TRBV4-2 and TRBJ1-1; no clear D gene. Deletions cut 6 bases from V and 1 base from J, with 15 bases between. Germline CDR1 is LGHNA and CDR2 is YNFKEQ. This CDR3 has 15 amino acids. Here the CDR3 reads CASRPGDEGNTEAFF. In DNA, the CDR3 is TGTGCCAGCAGGCCGGGTGACGAAGGGAACACTGAAGCTTTCTTT.

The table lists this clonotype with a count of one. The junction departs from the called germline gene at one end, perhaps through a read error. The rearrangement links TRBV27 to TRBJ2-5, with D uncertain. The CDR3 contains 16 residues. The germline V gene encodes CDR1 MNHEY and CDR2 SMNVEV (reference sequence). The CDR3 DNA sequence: TGTGCCAGCAGTTTATCGCTCCTGCGAGGTCAAGAGACCCAATACTTC. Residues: CASSLSLLRGQETQYF.

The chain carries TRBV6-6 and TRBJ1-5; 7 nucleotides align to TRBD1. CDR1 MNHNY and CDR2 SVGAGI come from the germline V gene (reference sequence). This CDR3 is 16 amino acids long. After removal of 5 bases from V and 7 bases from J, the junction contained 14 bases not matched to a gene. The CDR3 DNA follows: TGTGCCAGCAGTCCTAGACAGGGTGGGCCGTACCAGCCCCAGCATTTT. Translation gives CASSPRQGGPYQPQHF.

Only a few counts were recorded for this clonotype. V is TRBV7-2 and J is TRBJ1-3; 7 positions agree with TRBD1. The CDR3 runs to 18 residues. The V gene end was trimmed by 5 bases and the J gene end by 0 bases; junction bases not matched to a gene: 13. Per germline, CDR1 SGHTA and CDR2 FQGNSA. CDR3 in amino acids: CASSPALDRDYSGNTIYF. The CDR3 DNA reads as TGTGCCAGCAGCCCGGCTCTTGACAGGGATTACTCTGGAAACACCATATATTTT.

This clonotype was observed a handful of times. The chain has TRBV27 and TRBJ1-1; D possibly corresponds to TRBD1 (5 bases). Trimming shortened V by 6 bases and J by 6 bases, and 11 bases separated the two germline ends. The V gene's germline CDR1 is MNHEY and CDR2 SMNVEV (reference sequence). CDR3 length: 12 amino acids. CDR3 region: CASRKGSAEAFF. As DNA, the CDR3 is TGTGCCAGCAGAAAGGGGTCGGCTGAAGCTTTCTTT.

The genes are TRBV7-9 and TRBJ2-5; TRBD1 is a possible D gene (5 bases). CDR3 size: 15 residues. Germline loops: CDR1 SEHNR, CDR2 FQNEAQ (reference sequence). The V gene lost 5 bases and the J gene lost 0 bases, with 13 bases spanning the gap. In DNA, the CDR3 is TGTGCCAGCAGCGCACCTAGACAGAACCAAGAGACCCAGTACTTC. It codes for CASSAPRQNQETQYF.

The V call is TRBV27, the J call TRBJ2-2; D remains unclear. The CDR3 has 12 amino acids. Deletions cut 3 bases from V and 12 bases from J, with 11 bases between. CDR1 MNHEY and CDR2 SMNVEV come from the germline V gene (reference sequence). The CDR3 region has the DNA TGTGCCAGCAGTTTTCCCCGCGCGAAGCTGTTTTTT. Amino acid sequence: CASSFPRAKLFF.

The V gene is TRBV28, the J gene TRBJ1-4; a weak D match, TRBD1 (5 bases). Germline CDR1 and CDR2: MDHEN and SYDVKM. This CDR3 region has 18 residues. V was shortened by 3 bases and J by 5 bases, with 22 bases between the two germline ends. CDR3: CASSLSLGGIGLNEKLFF. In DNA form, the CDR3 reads TGTGCCAGCAGTTTGTCCCTGGGGGGGATTGGGCTCAATGAAAAACTGTTTTTT.

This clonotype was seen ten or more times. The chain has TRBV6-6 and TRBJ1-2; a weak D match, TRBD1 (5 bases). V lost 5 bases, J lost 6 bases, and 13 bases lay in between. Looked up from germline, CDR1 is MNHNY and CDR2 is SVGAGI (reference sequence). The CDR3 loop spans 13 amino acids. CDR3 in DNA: TGTGCCAGCAGTAGACAGAATTTGAATGGCTACACCTTC. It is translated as CASSRQNLNGYTF.

CDR3 sequence: CASSVSGTVSSYEQYF. The DNA for the CDR3 is TGTGCCAGCAGTGTTTCTGGGACGGTTAGCTCCTACGAGCAGTACTTC. The chain is built from TRBV6-2 or TRBV6-3 and TRBJ2-7; the D call may be TRBD1 or TRBD2 (5 bases each). The CDR3 has 16 amino acids. The V and J ends lost 5 bases and 0 bases respectively, with 17 bases between them. CDR1 is MNHEY and CDR2 is SVGEGT in the germline V gene.

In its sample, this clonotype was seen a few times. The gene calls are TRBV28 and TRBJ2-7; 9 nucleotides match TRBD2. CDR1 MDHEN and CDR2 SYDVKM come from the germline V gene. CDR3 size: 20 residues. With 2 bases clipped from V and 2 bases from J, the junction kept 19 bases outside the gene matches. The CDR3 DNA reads TGTGCCAGCAGTTTAGAGGGGCGACGAGCGGGGGGTTTAAGAGCCTACGAGCAGTACTTC. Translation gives CASSLEGRRAGGLRAYEQYF.

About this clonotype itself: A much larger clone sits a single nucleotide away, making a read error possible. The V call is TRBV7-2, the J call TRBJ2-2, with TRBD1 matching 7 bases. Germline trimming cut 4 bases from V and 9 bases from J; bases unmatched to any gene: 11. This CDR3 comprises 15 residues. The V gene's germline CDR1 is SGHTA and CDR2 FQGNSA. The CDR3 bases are TGTGCCAGCAGCTCCCGACAGGGCGGTGCGAGGGAGCTGTTTTTT. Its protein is CASSSRQGGARELFF.

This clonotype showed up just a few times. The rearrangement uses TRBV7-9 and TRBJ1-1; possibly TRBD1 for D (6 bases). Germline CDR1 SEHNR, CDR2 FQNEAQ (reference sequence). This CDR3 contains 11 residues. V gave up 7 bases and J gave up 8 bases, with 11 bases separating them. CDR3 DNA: TGTGCCAGCAAAACGGGACAAGAAGCTTTCTTT. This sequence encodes CASKTGQEAFF.

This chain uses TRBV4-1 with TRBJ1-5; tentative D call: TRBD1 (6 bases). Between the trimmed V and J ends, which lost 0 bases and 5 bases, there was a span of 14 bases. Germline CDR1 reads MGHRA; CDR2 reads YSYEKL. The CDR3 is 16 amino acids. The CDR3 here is CASSQDPVGADQPQHF. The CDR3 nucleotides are TGCGCCAGCAGCCAAGATCCGGTGGGGGCGGATCAGCCCCAGCATTTT.

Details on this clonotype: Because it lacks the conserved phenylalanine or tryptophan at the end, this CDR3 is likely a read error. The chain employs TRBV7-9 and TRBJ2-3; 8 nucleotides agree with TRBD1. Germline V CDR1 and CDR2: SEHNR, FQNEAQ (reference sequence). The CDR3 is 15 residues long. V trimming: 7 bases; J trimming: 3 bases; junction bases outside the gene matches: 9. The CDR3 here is CASTRTGRSTDTQYL. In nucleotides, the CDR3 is TGTGCCAGCACCCGGACAGGGAGGTCGACAGATACGCAGTATCTT.

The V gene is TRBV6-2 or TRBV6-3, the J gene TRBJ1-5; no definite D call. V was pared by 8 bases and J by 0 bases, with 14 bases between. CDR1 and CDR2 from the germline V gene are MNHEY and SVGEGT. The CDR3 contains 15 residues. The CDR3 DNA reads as TGTGCCAGCCGTGGAAACCCTTATAGCAATCAGCCCCAGCATTTT. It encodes CASRGNPYSNQPQHF.

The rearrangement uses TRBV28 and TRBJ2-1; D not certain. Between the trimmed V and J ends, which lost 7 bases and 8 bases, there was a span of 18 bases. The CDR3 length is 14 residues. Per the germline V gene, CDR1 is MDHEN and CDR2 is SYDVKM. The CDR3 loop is CASTIDTSQDEQFF. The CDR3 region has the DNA TGTGCCAGCACCATCGACACGTCCCAGGATGAGCAGTTCTTC.

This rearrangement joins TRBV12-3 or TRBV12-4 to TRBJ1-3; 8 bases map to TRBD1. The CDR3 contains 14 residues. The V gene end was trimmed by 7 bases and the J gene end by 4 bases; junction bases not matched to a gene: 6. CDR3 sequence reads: CASIPRGQGNTIYF. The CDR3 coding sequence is TGTGCCAGCATCCCCAGGGGGCAAGGAAACACCATATATTTT.